This T cell receptor beta chain was recovered during a study of immune evolution from preneoplasia to lung adenocarcinoma. In regard to this clone: Its antigen is as yet unknown.

Sequenced by immunoSEQ multiplex PCR; TCRdb stores in-frame clones only, minus some. The sample holds roughly 1,200 clones, approximately 80% seen once. General study findings and limits: Normal lung had the highest top T cell clone frequencies.

Trimming removed 4 bases from V and 5 bases from J; junction bases left unmatched: 4. Germline V gives CDR1 KGHSH, CDR2 LQKENI. The CDR3 loop spans 15 amino acids. This chain uses TRBV18 with TRBJ1-6; 8 bases line up with TRBD1. Input material: FFPE adjacent normal lung tissue. This sequence was found in a person between 60 and 70 years old with lung adenocarcinoma. The CDR3 DNA follows: TGTGCCAGCTCACTGGGACAGGCCGATAATTCACCCCTCCACTTT. Residues: CASSLGQADNSPLHF.